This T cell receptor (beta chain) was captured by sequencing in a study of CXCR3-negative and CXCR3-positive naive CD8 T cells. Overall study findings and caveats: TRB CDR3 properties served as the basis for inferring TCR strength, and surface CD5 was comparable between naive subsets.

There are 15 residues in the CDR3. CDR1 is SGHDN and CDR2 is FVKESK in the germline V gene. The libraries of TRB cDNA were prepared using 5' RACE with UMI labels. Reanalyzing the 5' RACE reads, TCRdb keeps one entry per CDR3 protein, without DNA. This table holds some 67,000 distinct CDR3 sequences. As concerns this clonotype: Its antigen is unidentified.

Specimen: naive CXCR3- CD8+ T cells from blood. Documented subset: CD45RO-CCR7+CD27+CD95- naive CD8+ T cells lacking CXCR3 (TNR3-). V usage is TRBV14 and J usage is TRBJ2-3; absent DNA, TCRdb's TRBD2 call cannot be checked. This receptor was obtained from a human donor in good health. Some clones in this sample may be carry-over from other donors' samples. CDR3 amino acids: CASSQDQRGPDTQYF.